Below, 21 T cell receptor beta chains from the same sample are listed, as sequenced in a study of T cells in women clearing cervical HPV infection. The assay was immunoSEQ multiplex PCR, and TCRdb's table has in-frame clones only and misses some. Listed are roughly 40,000 clones; 4.8% falls within the top ten. Sequenced input: blood buffy coat. The source of these receptors is a woman between 18 and 75 years old with a cervical HPV16 infection that either progressed to CIN3+ or cleared (not recorded which).

For this clone: The sequenced fragment ends 3 residues before the CDR3 boundary, so the rest is inferred from the germline J gene. This rearrangement joins TRBV12-3 or TRBV12-4 to TRBJ2-3; tentative D call: TRBD2 (7 bases). V was clipped by 6 bases and J by 5 bases, with 18 bases between them. This CDR3 has 15 residues. The CDR3 bases that were read are TGTGCCAGCAGCCCAGTCCGGGGGGCAGGAGATACG. This codes for CASSPVRGAGDT. In full, the CDR3 is CASSPVRGAGDTQYF.

As concerns this clone: The read stops 3 residues short of the end of the CDR3; the missing end is completed from the germline J gene. The rearrangement uses TRBV7-3 and TRBJ2-2, with 9 bases matching TRBD1. The V segment lost 3 bases and the J segment 7 bases; nucleotides outside the gene matches: 6. Germline V gives CDR1 SGHTA, CDR2 FQGTGA. The CDR3 length is 15 residues. The CDR3 DNA, read in part, is TGTGCCAGCAGCTTGACAGGGGGGTCAGTCGGGGAG. Protein: CASSLTGGSVGE. The whole CDR3 protein is CASSLTGGSVGELFF.

Comment on this clone: From the germline J gene comes the end of the CDR3, since the read stops 3 residues before it. The gene calls are TRBV6-1 and TRBJ2-1; 8 positions match TRBD1. V was clipped by 0 bases and J by 8 bases; unmatched bases: 3. This CDR3 spans 14 amino acids. Germline CDR1 and CDR2: MNHNS and SASEGT. The CDR3 protein is CASSEAQQGDEQFF. The CDR3 DNA, read in part, is TGTGCCAGCAGTGAAGCCCAACAGGGGGATGAG.

With respect to this clone: The DNA ends 3 residues before the CDR3 does, and the rest of the CDR3 is filled in from the germline J gene. The rearrangement uses TRBV13 and TRBJ1-2; D might be TRBD1 (6 bases). This CDR3 comprises 11 residues. Germline V lookup: CDR1 PRHDT, CDR2 FYEKMQ (reference sequence). The CDR3 sequence: CASSSRGGYTF. The sequenced part of the CDR3 DNA is TGTGCCAGCAGCTCTAGGGGGGGC.

Points on this clone: From the germline J gene comes the end of the CDR3, since the read stops 3 residues before it. This specimen includes other DNA sequences encoding the same CDR3. This chain connects TRBV7-9 to TRBJ1-5, with D maybe TRBD1 (5 bases). Trimming took 1 base from V and 3 from J, leaving 10 bases between them. The CDR3 consists of 15 residues. Germline CDR1 and CDR2: SEHNR and FQNEAQ (reference sequence). The CDR3 bases that were read are TGTGCCAGCAGCTTAGGTCCAGGGTTCAATCAGCCC. It yields the protein CASSLGPGFNQP. The entire CDR3 protein reads CASSLGPGFNQPQHF.

For this clone: The CDR3 end falls 3 residues outside the read, so it is completed with the germline J gene. The chain joins TRBV20-1 to TRBJ2-3; 7 nucleotides line up with TRBD1. J lost 0 bases, V lost 6 bases, and 9 bases had no gene match. The length of the CDR3 is 15 residues. Germline V gives CDR1 DFQATT, CDR2 SNEGSKA (reference sequence). The sequenced part of the CDR3 DNA is TGCAGTGCCCATGAACCGGGACAGAGCACAGATACG. Translated: CSAHEPGQSTDT. Given in full, the CDR3 is CSAHEPGQSTDTQYF.

Comment on this clone: The read is 3 residues too short to cover the CDR3 end, so that end is filled in from the germline J gene. The chain couples TRBV11-2 to TRBJ2-1, with 12 bases matching TRBD2. There are 14 residues in the CDR3. The J segment lost 8 bases and the V segment lost 4 bases, leaving 3 bases of the junction unmatched. Germline V gene data show CDR1 as SGHAT and CDR2 as FQNNGV. Incomplete CDR3 DNA: TGTGCCAGCAGCTCCGGGACTAGCGGGTATGAG. Its protein product is CASSSGTSGYE. The whole CDR3 sequence is CASSSGTSGYEQFF.

On this clone itself: The read finishes 3 residues shy of the CDR3 end, and the germline J gene is used to complete it. The chain uses TRBV11-2 and TRBJ2-3; D is perhaps TRBD2 (6 bases). Germline V gene sequence: CDR1 SGHAT, CDR2 FQNNGV. V lost 1 base to trimming and J lost 4 bases, with 12 bases between them. This CDR3 comprises 15 residues. The covered CDR3 bases are TGTGCCAGCAGCTTAGGACTAGATTATGCAGATACG. Translated: CASSLGLDYADT. The full CDR3 sequence reads CASSLGLDYADTQYF. Supplemented by reference TRBV11-2 and TRBJ2-3, the full variable domain reads EAGVAQSPRYKIIEKRQSVAFWCNPISGHATLYWYQQILGQGPKLLIQFQNNGVVDDSQLPKDRFSAERLKGVDSTLKIQPAKLEDSAVYLCASSLGLDYADTQYFGPGTRLTVL.

Points on this clone: The read falls 3 residues short of the CDR3 end, and the missing part is taken from the germline J gene. The chain joins TRBV7-6 to TRBJ1-6, with D possibly being TRBD1 (5 bases). The V gene's germline CDR1 is SGHVS and CDR2 FNYEAQ. The CDR3 is 14 amino acids. Trimming left V 3 bases short and J 5 bases short, with 8 bases between. The CDR3 loop is CASSLGGNNSPLHF. The part of the CDR3 DNA that was read is TGTGCCAGCAGCTTGGGGGGGAATAATTCACCC. Based on the CDR3 plus reference TRBV7-6 and TRBJ1-6, the full variable domain is GAGVSQSPRYKVTKRGQDVALRCDPISGHVSLYWYRQALGQGPEFLTYFNYEAQQDKSGLPNDRFSAERPEGSISTLTIQRTEQRDSAMYRCASSLGGNNSPLHFGNGTRLTVT.

As for this clone: The CDR3 end lies 3 residues beyond the end of the read and is filled in from the germline J gene. The chain links TRBV6-2 or TRBV6-3 to TRBJ1-1; 8 bases fit TRBD1. Germline lookup yields CDR1 MNHEY and CDR2 SVGEGT. The CDR3 is made up of 13 amino acids. V trimming: 7 bases; J trimming: 1 base; junction bases outside the gene matches: 2. The CDR3 reads CASIQGGNTEAFF. CDR3 DNA (partial): TGTGCCAGCATACAGGGGGGGAACACTGAA.

A word on this clone: Read coverage stops 3 residues before the CDR3 terminus; the germline J gene supplies the remainder. V usage is TRBV6-1 and J usage is TRBJ1-6, with D perhaps matching TRBD1 (6 bases). The CDR3 covers 16 residues. Germline CDR1 is MNHNS and CDR2 is SASEGT. The V and J ends lost 4 bases and 7 bases respectively, with 17 bases between them. CDR3 in amino acids: CASSVTGPALNSPLHF. Partial CDR3 DNA: TGTGCCAGCAGTGTTACAGGGCCTGCTCTCAATTCACCC.

As regards this clone: Read coverage stops 3 residues before the CDR3 terminus; the germline J gene supplies the remainder. The chain is built from TRBV2 and TRBJ2-1; 13 bases agree with TRBD2. The length of the CDR3 is 15 residues. V lost 8 bases and J lost 9; bases outside the gene matches: 10. Germline-derived CDR1 and CDR2 are SNHLY and FYNNEI. The chain's CDR3 is CASLLTSGGAGEQFF. The sequenced part of the CDR3 DNA is TGTGCCAGCCTACTTACTAGCGGGGGGGCTGGTGAG.

The CDR3 region is CASSETSGGQETQYF. Partial CDR3 DNA: TGTGCCAGCAGTGAAACTAGCGGGGGCCAAGAGACC. The J gene is TRBJ2-5, the V gene TRBV6-1; 11 bases align to TRBD2. The read stops 3 residues short of the end of the CDR3; the missing end is completed from the germline J gene. This CDR3 is 15 amino acids long. From germline, CDR1 is MNHNS and CDR2 SASEGT. J lost 1 base, V lost 2 bases, and 0 bases had no gene match.

CDR3 DNA (partial): TGTGCCATCGACAGGGGGCCTTCCTACGAG. Amino acids: CAIDRGPSYE. The whole CDR3 region reads CAIDRGPSYEQYF. The rearrangement joins TRBV30 to TRBJ2-7; 10 bases align to TRBD1. The read terminates 3 residues before the CDR3 end, so the remaining end is supplied by the germline J gene. The V gene's germline CDR1 is GTSNPN and CDR2 SVGIG (reference sequence). Trimming took 8 bases from V and 1 from J; bases not matched to a gene: 5. This CDR3 region has 13 residues.

Worth noting for this clone: The read ends 3 residues shy of where the CDR3 ends; the end is completed using the germline J gene. The J gene is TRBJ2-1, the V gene TRBV5-1; 9 nucleotides line up with TRBD1. Germline CDR1 SGHRS, CDR2 YFSETQ. The trim removed 3 bases at V and 3 bases at J, leaving 7 bases unmatched. This CDR3 region has 16 residues. CDR3 DNA (partial): TGCGCCAGCAGCTGGAACAGGGGGCAAGACTACAATGAG. This gives the protein CASSWNRGQDYNE. The full-length CDR3 reads as CASSWNRGQDYNEQFF.

Concerning this clone: The read falls 3 residues short of the CDR3 end, and the missing part is taken from the germline J gene. The chain uses TRBV9 and TRBJ2-3, with 7 bases matching TRBD1. After removal of 0 bases from V and 2 bases from J, the junction contained 12 bases not matched to a gene. CDR3 length equals 18 residues. Germline V CDR1 and CDR2: SGDLS, YYNGEE. Partial CDR3 DNA: TGTGCCAGCAGCGTAGAAAGGGGGACAGCTCTGACCACAGATACG. Translated: CASSVERGTALTTDT. The full CDR3 protein reads CASSVERGTALTTDTQYF.

This CDR3 reads CASSLWDRGPGELFF. The sequenced CDR3 bases are TGTGCCAGCAGCTTGTGGGACAGGGGGCCCGGGGAG. V and J are TRBV5-6 and TRBJ2-2; TRBD1 matches at 12 bases. The DNA ends 3 residues before the CDR3 does, and the rest of the CDR3 is filled in from the germline J gene. Germline V lookup: CDR1 SGHDT, CDR2 YYEEEE. V lost 1 base and J lost 6; bases outside the gene matches: 1. The CDR3 is made up of 15 amino acids.

As to this clone: The DNA ends 3 residues before the CDR3 does, and the rest of the CDR3 is filled in from the germline J gene. The V call is TRBV2, the J call TRBJ1-5; a possible D gene is TRBD1 (6 bases). V shed 6 bases and J shed 4 bases, with 16 bases lying between them. CDR1 is SNHLY, CDR2 FYNNEI, per germline. The CDR3 consists of 15 residues. The chain's CDR3 is CASRVQGRRNQPQHF. The CDR3 bases that were read are TGTGCCAGCAGGGTACAGGGAAGGAGGAATCAGCCC. Full variable domain (outside the CDR3, taken from reference TRBV2 and TRBJ1-5): EPEVTQTPSHQVTQMGQEVILRCVPISNHLYFYWYRQILGQKVEFLVSFYNNEISEKSEIFDDQFSVERPDGSNFTLKIRSTKLEDSAMYFCASRVQGRRNQPQHFGDGTRLSIL.

CDR3 DNA (partial): TGTGCCAGCAGCTTAGGGGACAGGGGGATCTACGAG. Translating it yields CASSLGDRGIYE. The complete CDR3 protein is CASSLGDRGIYEQYF. V gene TRBV7-6 combines with J gene TRBJ2-7; 11 nucleotides align to TRBD1. The observed sequence ends 3 residues before the CDR3 terminus, with the missing tail filled in from the germline J gene. From germline, CDR1 is SGHVS and CDR2 FNYEAQ. The CDR3 has 15 amino acids. Trimming cost V 1 base and J 3 bases; bases outside gene matches: 2. Full variable domain (outside the CDR3, taken from reference TRBV7-6 and TRBJ2-7): GAGVSQSPRYKVTKRGQDVALRCDPISGHVSLYWYRQALGQGPEFLTYFNYEAQQDKSGLPNDRFSAERPEGSISTLTIQRTEQRDSAMYRCASSLGDRGIYEQYFGPGTRLTVT.

Worth noting for this clone: The observed sequence ends 3 residues before the CDR3 terminus, with the missing tail filled in from the germline J gene. V and J are TRBV20-1 and TRBJ1-2; 9 bases map to TRBD1. This CDR3 is built from 13 residues. Germline trimming cut 6 bases from V and 6 bases from J; bases unmatched to any gene: 8. In germline, CDR1 is DFQATT, CDR2 SNEGSKA (reference sequence). CDR3 amino acids: CSALTGGKDGYTF. CDR3 DNA, as far as it was read: TGCAGTGCCCTGACAGGGGGGAAGGATGGC.

Comments on this clone: The observed sequence ends 3 residues before the CDR3 terminus, with the missing tail filled in from the germline J gene. The gene calls are TRBV20-1 and TRBJ2-3, with no clear D. The CDR3 spans 14 residues. CDR1 DFQATT and CDR2 SNEGSKA come from the germline V gene (reference sequence). V gave up 3 bases and J gave up 2 bases, with 12 bases separating them. CDR3 in amino acids: CSASLGKLTDTQYF. Partial CDR3 DNA: TGCAGTGCTAGTTTGGGCAAACTCACAGATACG.